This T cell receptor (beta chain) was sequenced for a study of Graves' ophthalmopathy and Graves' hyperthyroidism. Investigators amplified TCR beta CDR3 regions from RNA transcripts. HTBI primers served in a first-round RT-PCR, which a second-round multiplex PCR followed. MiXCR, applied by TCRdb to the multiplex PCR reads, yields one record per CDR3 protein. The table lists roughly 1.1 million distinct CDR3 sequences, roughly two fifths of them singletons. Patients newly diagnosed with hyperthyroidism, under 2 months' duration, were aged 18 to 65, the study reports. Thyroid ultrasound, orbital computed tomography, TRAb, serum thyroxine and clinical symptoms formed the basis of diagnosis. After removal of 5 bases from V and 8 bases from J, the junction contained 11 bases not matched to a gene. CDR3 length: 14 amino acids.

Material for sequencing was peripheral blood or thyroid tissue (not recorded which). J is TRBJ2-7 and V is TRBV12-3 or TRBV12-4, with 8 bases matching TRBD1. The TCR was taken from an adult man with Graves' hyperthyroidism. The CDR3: CASSSNRGKVKQYF. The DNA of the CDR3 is TGTGCCAGCAGTAGCAACAGGGGGAAGGTTAAGCAGTACTTC.